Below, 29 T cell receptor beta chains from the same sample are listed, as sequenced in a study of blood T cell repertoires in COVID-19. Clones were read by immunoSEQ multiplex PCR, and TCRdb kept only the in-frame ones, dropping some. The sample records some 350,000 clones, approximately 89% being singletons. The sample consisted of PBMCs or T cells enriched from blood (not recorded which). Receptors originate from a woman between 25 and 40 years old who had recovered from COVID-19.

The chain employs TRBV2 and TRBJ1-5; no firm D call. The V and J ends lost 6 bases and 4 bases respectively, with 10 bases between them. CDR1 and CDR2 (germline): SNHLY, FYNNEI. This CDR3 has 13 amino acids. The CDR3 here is CASRPLPNQPQHF. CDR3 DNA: TGTGCCAGCAGACCACTACCTAATCAGCCCCAGCATTTT.

CDR3: CSAKGQMEETQYF. The DNA for the CDR3 is TGCAGCGCCAAGGGACAGATGGAAGAGACCCAGTACTTC. The chain is built from TRBV29-1 and TRBJ2-5, with 7 positions matching TRBD1. Germline V gene lookup returns CDR1 SQVTM and CDR2 ANQGSEA. This CDR3 comprises 13 residues. With 7 bases clipped from V and 3 bases from J, the junction kept 8 bases outside the gene matches.

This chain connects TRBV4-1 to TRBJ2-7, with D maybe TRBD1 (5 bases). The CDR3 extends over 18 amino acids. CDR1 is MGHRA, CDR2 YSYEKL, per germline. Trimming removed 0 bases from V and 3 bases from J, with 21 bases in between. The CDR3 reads CASSQDSTWGTGLYEQYF. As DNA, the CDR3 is TGCGCCAGCAGCCAAGACTCCACTTGGGGTACAGGCCTCTACGAGCAGTACTTC.

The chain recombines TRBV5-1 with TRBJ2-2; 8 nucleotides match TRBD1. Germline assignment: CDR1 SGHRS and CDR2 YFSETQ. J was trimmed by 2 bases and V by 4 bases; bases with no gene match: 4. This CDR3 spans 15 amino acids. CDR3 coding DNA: TGCGCCAGCAGCCGACAGGGGCTAAACACCGGGGAGCTGTTTTTT. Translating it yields CASSRQGLNTGELFF. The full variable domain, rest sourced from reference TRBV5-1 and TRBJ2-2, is KAGVTQTPRYLIKTRGQQVTLSCSPISGHRSVSWYQQTPGQGLQFLFEYFSETQRNKGNFPGRFSGRQFSNSRSEMNVSTLELGDSALYLCASSRQGLNTGELFFGEGSRLTVL.

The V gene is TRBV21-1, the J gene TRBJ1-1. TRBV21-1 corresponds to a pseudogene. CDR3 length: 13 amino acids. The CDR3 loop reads CASSKLTFGEAFF. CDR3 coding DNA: TGTGCCAGCAGCAAACTAACGTTTGGTGAAGCTTTCTTT.

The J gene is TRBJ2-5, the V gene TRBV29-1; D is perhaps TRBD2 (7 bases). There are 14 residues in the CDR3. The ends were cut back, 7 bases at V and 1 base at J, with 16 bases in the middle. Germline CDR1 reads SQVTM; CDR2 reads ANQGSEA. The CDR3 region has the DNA TGCAGCGCGGGGGGCCCCCGTTCCCAAGAGACCCAGTACTTC. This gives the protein CSAGGPRSQETQYF.

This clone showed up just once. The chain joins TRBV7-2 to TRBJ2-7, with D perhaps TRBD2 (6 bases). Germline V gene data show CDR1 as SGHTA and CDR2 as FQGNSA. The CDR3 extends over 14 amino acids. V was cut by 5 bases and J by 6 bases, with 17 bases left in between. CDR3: CASSVGGVGGEQYF. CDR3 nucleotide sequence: TGTGCCAGCAGCGTTGGTGGGGTCGGGGGCGAGCAGTACTTC.

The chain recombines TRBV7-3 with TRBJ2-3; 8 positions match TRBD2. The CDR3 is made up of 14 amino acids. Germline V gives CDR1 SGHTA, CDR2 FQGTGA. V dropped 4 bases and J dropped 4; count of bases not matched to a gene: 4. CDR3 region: CASSSGGEADTQYF. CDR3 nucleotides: TGTGCCAGCAGCTCCGGGGGGGAGGCAGATACGCAGTATTTT.

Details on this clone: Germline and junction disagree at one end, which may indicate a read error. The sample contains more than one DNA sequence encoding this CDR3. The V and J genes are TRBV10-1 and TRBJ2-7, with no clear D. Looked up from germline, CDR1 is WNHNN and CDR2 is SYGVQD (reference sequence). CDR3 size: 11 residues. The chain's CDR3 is CASSETSEQYF. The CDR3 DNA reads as TGCGCCAGTAGTGAAACCAGCGAGCAGTACTTC.

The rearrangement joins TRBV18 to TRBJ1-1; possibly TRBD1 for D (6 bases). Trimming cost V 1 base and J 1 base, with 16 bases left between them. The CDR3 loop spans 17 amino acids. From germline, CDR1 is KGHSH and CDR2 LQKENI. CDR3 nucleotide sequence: TGTGCCAGCTCACCACTACGGGGGGGGGCGCAGAACACTGAAGCTTTCTTT. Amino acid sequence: CASSPLRGGAQNTEAFF.

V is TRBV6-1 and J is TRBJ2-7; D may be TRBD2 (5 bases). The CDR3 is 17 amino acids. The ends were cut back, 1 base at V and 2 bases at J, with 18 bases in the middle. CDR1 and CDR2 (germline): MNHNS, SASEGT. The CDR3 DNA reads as TGTGCCAGCAGTGAAGGCCGAGCCCCGGCGGGCCCCTACGAGCAGTACTTC. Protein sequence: CASSEGRAPAGPYEQYF.

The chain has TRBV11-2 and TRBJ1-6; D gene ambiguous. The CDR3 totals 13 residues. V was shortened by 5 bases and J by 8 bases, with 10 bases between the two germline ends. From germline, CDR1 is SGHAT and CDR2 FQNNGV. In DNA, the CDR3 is TGTGCCAGCAGCCCTATAGTGGATTCACCCCTCCACTTT. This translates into CASSPIVDSPLHF.

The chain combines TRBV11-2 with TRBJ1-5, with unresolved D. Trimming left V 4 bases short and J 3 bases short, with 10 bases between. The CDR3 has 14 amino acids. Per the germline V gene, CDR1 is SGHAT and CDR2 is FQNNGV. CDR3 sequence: CASSSPSPNQPQHF. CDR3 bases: TGTGCCAGCAGCTCCCCAAGCCCCAATCAGCCCCAGCATTTT.

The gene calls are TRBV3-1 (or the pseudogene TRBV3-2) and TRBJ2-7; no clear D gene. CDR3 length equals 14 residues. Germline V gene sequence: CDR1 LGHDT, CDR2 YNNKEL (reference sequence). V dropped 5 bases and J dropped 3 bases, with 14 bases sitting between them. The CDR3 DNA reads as TGTGCCAGCAGCAAGATGACTGGATTCTACGAGCAGTACTTC. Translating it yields CASSKMTGFYEQYF.

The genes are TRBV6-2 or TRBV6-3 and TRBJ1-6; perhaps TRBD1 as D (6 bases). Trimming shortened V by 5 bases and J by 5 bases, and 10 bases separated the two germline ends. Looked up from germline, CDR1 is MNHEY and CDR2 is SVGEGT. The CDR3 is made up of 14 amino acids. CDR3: CASSQDSDNSPLHF. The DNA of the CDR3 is TGTGCCAGCAGTCAGGACAGTGATAATTCACCCCTCCACTTT.

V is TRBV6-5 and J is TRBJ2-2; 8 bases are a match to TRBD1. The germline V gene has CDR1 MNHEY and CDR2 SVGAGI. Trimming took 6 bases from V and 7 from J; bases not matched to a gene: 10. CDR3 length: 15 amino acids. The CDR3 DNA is TGTGCCAGCAGGACCGACAGGGGATTCGGCGGGGAGCTGTTTTTT. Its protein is CASRTDRGFGGELFF.

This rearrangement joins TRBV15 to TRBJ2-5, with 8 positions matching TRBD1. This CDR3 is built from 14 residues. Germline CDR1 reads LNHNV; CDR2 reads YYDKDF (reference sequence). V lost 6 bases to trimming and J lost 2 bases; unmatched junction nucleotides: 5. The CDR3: CATRAGGYQETQYF. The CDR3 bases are TGTGCCACCAGGGCAGGGGGCTATCAAGAGACCCAGTACTTC.

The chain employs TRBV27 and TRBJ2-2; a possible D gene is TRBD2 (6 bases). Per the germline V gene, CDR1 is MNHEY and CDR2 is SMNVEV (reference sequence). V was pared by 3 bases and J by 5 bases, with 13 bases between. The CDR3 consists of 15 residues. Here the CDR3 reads CASSLAGHLTGELFF. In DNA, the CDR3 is TGTGCCAGCAGTTTGGCGGGGCACTTAACCGGGGAGCTGTTTTTT.

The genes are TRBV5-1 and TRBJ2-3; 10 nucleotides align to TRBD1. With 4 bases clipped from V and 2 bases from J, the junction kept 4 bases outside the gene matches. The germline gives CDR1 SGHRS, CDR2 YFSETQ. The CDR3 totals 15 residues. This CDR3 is CASSRGTGDTDTQYF. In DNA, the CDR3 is TGCGCCAGCAGCCGGGGGACAGGGGACACAGATACGCAGTATTTT.

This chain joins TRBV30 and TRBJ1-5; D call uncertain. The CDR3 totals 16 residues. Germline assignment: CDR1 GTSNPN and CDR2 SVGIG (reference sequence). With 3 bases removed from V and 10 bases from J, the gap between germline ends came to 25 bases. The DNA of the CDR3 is TGTGCCTGGAGCCTCATTGAGACCCGGGGTAAGCGACCCCAGCATTTT. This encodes CAWSLIETRGKRPQHF.

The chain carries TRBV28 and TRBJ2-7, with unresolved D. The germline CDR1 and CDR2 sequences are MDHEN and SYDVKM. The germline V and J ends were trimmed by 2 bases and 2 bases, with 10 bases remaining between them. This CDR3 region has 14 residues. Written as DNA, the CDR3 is TGTGCCAGCAGTTTACCCCTTGTCCCCTACGAGCAGTACTTC. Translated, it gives CASSLPLVPYEQYF.

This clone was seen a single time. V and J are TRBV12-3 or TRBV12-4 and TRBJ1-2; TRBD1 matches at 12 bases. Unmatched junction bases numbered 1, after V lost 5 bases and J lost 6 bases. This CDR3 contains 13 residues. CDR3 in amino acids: CASSRDRGHGYTF. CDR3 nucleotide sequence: TGTGCCAGCAGTCGGGACAGGGGGCATGGCTACACCTTC.

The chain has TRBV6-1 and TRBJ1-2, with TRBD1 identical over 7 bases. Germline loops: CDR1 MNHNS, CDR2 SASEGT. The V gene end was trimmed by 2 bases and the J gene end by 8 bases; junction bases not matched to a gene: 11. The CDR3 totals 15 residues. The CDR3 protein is CASSELDRTAGGYTF. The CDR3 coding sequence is TGTGCCAGCAGTGAACTGGACAGGACGGCGGGCGGCTACACCTTC.

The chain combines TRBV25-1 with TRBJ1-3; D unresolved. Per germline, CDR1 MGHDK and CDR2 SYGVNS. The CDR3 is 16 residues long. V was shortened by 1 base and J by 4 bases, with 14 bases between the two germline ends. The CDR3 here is CASSEFFGSHGNTIYF. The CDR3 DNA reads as TGTGCCAGCAGTGAATTTTTTGGGAGTCACGGAAACACCATATATTTT. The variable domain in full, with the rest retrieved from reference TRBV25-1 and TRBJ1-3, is EADIYQTPRYLVIGTGKKITLECSQTMGHDKMYWYQQDPGMELHLIHYSYGVNSTEKGDLSSESTVSRIRTEHFPLTLESARPSHTSQYLCASSEFFGSHGNTIYFGEGSWLTVV.

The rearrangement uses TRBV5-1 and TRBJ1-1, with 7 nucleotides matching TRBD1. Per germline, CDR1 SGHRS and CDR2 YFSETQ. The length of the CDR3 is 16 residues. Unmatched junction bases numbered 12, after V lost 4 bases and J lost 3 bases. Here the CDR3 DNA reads TGCGCCAGCAGCCCAAGGGGGACAGAGGGCTACACTGAAGCTTTCTTT. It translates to CASSPRGTEGYTEAFF. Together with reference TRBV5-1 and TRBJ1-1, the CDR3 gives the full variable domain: KAGVTQTPRYLIKTRGQQVTLSCSPISGHRSVSWYQQTPGQGLQFLFEYFSETQRNKGNFPGRFSGRQFSNSRSEMNVSTLELGDSALYLCASSPRGTEGYTEAFFGQGTRLTVV.

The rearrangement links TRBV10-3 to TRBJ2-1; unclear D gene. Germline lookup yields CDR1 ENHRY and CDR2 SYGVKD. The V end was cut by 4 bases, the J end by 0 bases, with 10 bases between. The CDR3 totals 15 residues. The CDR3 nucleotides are TGTGCCATCAGTGGCAGCGCTAGCTCCTACAATGAGCAGTTCTTC. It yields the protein CAISGSASSYNEQFF.

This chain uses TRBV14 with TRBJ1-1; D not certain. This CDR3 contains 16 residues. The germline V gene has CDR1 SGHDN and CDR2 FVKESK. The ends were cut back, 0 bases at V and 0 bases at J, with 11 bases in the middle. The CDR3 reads CASSQEIGRLNTEAFF. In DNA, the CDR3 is TGTGCCAGCAGCCAAGAAATCGGCAGGTTGAACACTGAAGCTTTCTTT.

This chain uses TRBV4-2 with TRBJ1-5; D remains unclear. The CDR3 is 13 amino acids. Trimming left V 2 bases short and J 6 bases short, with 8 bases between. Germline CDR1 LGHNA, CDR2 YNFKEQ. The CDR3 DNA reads TGTGCCAGCAGCCAATCTACAGTTCAGCCCCAGCATTTT. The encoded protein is CASSQSTVQPQHF.

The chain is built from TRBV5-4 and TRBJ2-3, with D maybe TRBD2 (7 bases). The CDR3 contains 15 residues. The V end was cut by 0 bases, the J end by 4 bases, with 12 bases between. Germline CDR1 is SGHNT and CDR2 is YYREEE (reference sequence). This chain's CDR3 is CASSLVGGAPDTQYF. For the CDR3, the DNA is TGTGCCAGCAGCTTGGTTGGGGGGGCACCAGATACGCAGTATTTT. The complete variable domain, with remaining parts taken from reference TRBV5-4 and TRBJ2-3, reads ETGVTQSPTHLIKTRGQQVTLRCSSQSGHNTVSWYQQALGQGPQFIFQYYREEENGRGNFPPRFSGLQFPNYSSELNVNALELDDSALYLCASSLVGGAPDTQYFGPGTRLTVL.